A selection of T cell receptor beta chains follows, all from one sample in a study of cytomegalovirus exposure and HLA in healthy donors. TCRdb's copy holds only in-frame clones and misses some; the assay was immunoSEQ multiplex PCR. This table has approximately 150,000 clones, 70% to 80% appearing once. The sample taken for sequencing was PBMCs. These receptors all come from a man aged 25-40 years in good health and CMV-seronegative. Both conserved end residues are part of each CDR3. D genes are given only for firm matches. Some rows mark clone size as missing; the rest say once, few, many or name a class of expanded clone.

V gene	J gene	D gene	clone size	CDR3 DNA	CDR3 protein
TRBV6-5	TRBJ2-7	-	-	TGTGCCAGCAGGCCAGGGGGGATAAGCTCCTACGAGCAGTACTTC	CASRPGGISSYEQYF
TRBV6-6	TRBJ2-7	-	-	TGTGCCAGCAGTTCTGAGGTGAACTTCGGCGAGCAGTACTTC	CASSSEVNFGEQYF
TRBV7-9	TRBJ1-1	-	-	TGTGCCAGCAGCCCGACAGAAAATATGAACACTGAAGCTTTCTTT	CASSPTENMNTEAFF
TRBV10-3	TRBJ1-1	-	-	TGTGCCATCAGTGACCCCGGACAGAACACTGAAGCTTTCTTT	CAISDPGQNTEAFF
TRBV2	TRBJ1-6	TRBD1	-	TGTGCCAGCAGAGCAAACAGGGGGGGCAATTCACCCCTCCACTTT	CASRANRGGNSPLHF
TRBV30	TRBJ1-5	-	-	TGTGCCTGGACCAAACATAGCAATCAGCCCCAGCATTTT	CAWTKHSNQPQHF
TRBV5-1	TRBJ2-1	-	once	TGCGCCAGCAGCGCGGAGGGCTATGAGCAGTTCTTC	CASSAEGYEQFF
TRBV27	TRBJ2-1	TRBD2	-	TGTGCCACCTCGGGAGGGCCGGGCAATGAGCAGTTCTTC	CATSGGPGNEQFF
TRBV9	TRBJ2-7	TRBD2	-	TGTGCCAGCAGCTCCGGGACTAGCGCACCCTACGAGCAGTACTTC	CASSSGTSAPYEQYF
TRBV5-6	TRBJ2-3	-	-	TGTGCCAGCAGCCCGGTGAGGCAGGGTCGATCCACAGATACGCAGTATTTT	CASSPVRQGRSTDTQYF
TRBV7-9	TRBJ2-2	-	-	TGTGCCAGCAGCTTAGCGGCGCGGACAGCCAACACCGGGGAGCTGTTTTTT	CASSLAARTANTGELFF
TRBV4-1	TRBJ1-2	-	-	TGCGCCAGCAGCCAAGGGACAGCGTTTCCTAACTATGGCTACACCTTC	CASSQGTAFPNYGYTF
TRBV1	TRBJ1-1	-	few	TGCACCAGCCCAGGGCTAGCTGAAGCTTTCTTT	CTSPGLAEAFF
TRBV13	TRBJ2-4	TRBD2	-	TGTGCCAGCAGCTCAGAGCGGGAGGGCCAAGGGGACATTCAGTACTTC	CASSSEREGQGDIQYF
TRBV2	TRBJ1-2	-	-	TGTGCCAGCAGTGATAGGCGGAGAGGTGGCTACACCTTC	CASSDRRRGGYTF
TRBV10-3	TRBJ1-5	-	-	TGTGCCATCAGTGAGTCGACTGGCGCAGGGACTTATAGCAATCAGCCCCAGCATTTT	CAISESTGAGTYSNQPQHF
TRBV6-5	TRBJ2-7	-	-	TGTGCCAGCAGTCCCTCAGACAGTCTCCTCGAGCAGTACTTC	CASSPSDSLLEQYF
TRBV9	TRBJ1-2	TRBD1	-	TGTGCCAGCAGTCCAAGATCCGGACAGGCTTATGGCTACACCTTC	CASSPRSGQAYGYTF
TRBV9	TRBJ2-5	TRBD1	-	TGTGCCAGCAGCGTAGGGAGGACAGGGGTTCAGGAGACCCAGTACTTC	CASSVGRTGVQETQYF
TRBV7-9	TRBJ2-5	TRBD2	few	TGTTCCAGCAGCTCCCATAGCGGGGGGGCCTGGGAGACCCAGTACTTC	CSSSSHSGGAWETQYF
TRBV6-5	TRBJ1-1	TRBD1	-	TGTGCCAGTAGGGACAGGGGGCTTAACGCTGAAGCTTTCTTT	CASRDRGLNAEAFF
TRBV28	TRBJ2-2	TRBD2	-	TGTGCCAGCAGTTCCTCGACTAGCAGCACCGGGGAGCTGTTTTTT	CASSSSTSSTGELFF
TRBV7-2	TRBJ1-4	TRBD1	-	TGTGCCAGCAGCCACCGATCCGGGACAGGGTCAACTAATGAAAAACTGTTTTTT	CASSHRSGTGSTNEKLFF
TRBV5-4	TRBJ2-2	TRBD2	-	TGTGCCAGCACCTGGGGTAGCGGGAGTGGGCCCGGGGAGCTGTTTTTT	CASTWGSGSGPGELFF
TRBV4-3	TRBJ2-3	-	-	TGCGCCAACAGCCAGCAGGGTACTACTAGCACAGATACGCAGTATTTT	CANSQQGTTSTDTQYF
TRBV18	TRBJ2-5	-	-	TGTGCCAGCACCCGGACACCTCTCCAAGAGACCCAGTACTTC	CASTRTPLQETQYF
TRBV7-8	TRBJ2-7	-	once	TGTGCCAGCAGCCCCCCCGGCGAGCAGTACTTC	CASSPPGEQYF
TRBV5-4	TRBJ2-3	TRBD2	-	TGTGCCAGCAGCGCAAGGACTAGCGGGTTCTTCACAGATACGCAGTATTTT	CASSARTSGFFTDTQYF
TRBV4-3	TRBJ2-3	-	-	TGCGCCAGCAGCCAAGTTCGAGGGAGCGTCACAGATACGCAGTATTTT	CASSQVRGSVTDTQYF
TRBV6-5	TRBJ1-2	TRBD1	-	TGTGCCAGCACGCGGGAAGGGACAGGGTCTGGCTACACCTTC	CASTREGTGSGYTF
TRBV2	TRBJ1-3	-	-	TGTGCCAGCAGTGAACTTGACAGCGTCTCTGGAAACACCATATATTTT	CASSELDSVSGNTIYF
TRBV7-2	TRBJ2-7	TRBD2	-	TGTGCCAGCAGCTTAGATAGCGGGGTTAGCTCCTACGAGCAGTACTTC	CASSLDSGVSSYEQYF
TRBV19	TRBJ1-1	-	-	TGTGCCAGCGCACCTTGGGCCGTGAACACTGAAGCTTTCTTT	CASAPWAVNTEAFF
TRBV6-5	TRBJ2-7	TRBD1	-	TGTGCCAGCAGTTCTAGGACAGGGAGCTCCTACGAGCAGTACTTC	CASSSRTGSSYEQYF
TRBV10-1	TRBJ2-1	TRBD2	-	TGCGCCAGCAGTGAGGGGGGACTAGCGGGAATCTACAATGAGCAGTTCTTC	CASSEGGLAGIYNEQFF
TRBV4-3	TRBJ2-7	-	-	TGCGCCAGCAGCCAAGATAATCCGGGAGACGAGCAGTACTTC	CASSQDNPGDEQYF
TRBV4-2	TRBJ1-6	-	-	TGTGCCAGCAGGGGGCGCGTGGATTCACCCCTCCACTTT	CASRGRVDSPLHF
TRBV28	TRBJ1-5	-	-	TGTGCCAGCAGTTCCGGGGGACTTAATCAGCCCCAGCATTTT	CASSSGGLNQPQHF
TRBV4-2	TRBJ2-1	TRBD2	few	TGTGCCAGCCTAGCGGGAGCAAATGAGCAGTTCTTC	CASLAGANEQFF
TRBV30	TRBJ1-3	-	-	TGTGCCTGGAGTGTGAGCGATAACTCTGGAAACACCATATATTTT	CAWSVSDNSGNTIYF
TRBV5-6	TRBJ1-4	TRBD1	-	TGTGCCGGCAGCTTGGACAGGGGTTCGGGCCTGGGTGAAAAACTGTTTTTT	CAGSLDRGSGLGEKLFF
TRBV7-2	TRBJ1-3	-	-	TGTGCCAGCAGCTTGACAGGTCCTGGAAACACCATATATTTT	CASSLTGPGNTIYF
TRBV28	TRBJ1-5	-	-	TGTGCCAGCAGCTCTGGCGGGGGAAGCAATCAGCCCCAGCATTTT	CASSSGGGSNQPQHF
TRBV4-1	TRBJ2-1	TRBD2	-	TGCGCCAGCAGCCAAGCTCTCGCAGGTGACAGCGGGAGGAACAATGAGCAGTTCTTC	CASSQALAGDSGRNNEQFF
TRBV27	TRBJ2-7	TRBD2	-	TGTGCCAGCAGGCCCGGACTAGCGGGAGGCCACAATTCGTACGAGCAGTACTTC	CASRPGLAGGHNSYEQYF
TRBV30	TRBJ2-1	TRBD2	-	TGTGCCTGTTCTGGGACTAGCTTCTACAATGAGCAGTTCTTC	CACSGTSFYNEQFF
TRBV11-2	TRBJ2-1	TRBD2	-	TGTGCCAGCAGATTTACTAGCGGATACTACAATGAGCAGTTCTTC	CASRFTSGYYNEQFF
TRBV7-3	TRBJ2-7	-	-	TGTGCCAGCAGTTGGGGCGGCGCCTACGAGCAGTACTTC	CASSWGGAYEQYF
TRBV7-8	TRBJ2-7	-	-	TGTGCCAGCAGCCAATCCCAGGGGTACGAGCAGTACTTC	CASSQSQGYEQYF
TRBV28	TRBJ2-3	-	-	TGTGCCAGCAGTAATACTCGGTCGCAGTATTTT	CASSNTRSQYF
TRBV13	TRBJ2-1	-	once	TGTGCCAGCAGCTCCTATAGCGGCCCCCAGTTCTTC	CASSSYSGPQFF
TRBV29-1	TRBJ2-7	TRBD1	few	TGCAGCGTGTGGCAGGGGGCCTACGAGCAGTACTTC	CSVWQGAYEQYF
TRBV19	TRBJ2-7	-	-	TGTGCCAGTAGTATAGGGCGGGGCTACGAGCAGTACTTC	CASSIGRGYEQYF
TRBV4-1	TRBJ2-1	TRBD1	-	TGCGCCAGCAGCCTCCATGGACAGGACAATGAGCAGTTCTTC	CASSLHGQDNEQFF